Below are 32 T cell receptor beta chains sequenced from a single sample in a study of T cells in Graves' hyperthyroidism and ophthalmopathy. Amplified regions were TCR beta CDR3 sequences from RNA transcripts. HTBI primers were the set used in a first-round RT-PCR of the TCR CDR3. TCRdb reprocessed the multiplex PCR reads via MiXCR and lists one record per CDR3 protein. This sample has 640,000 or so distinct CDR3 sequences, with 14% found just once. Specimen: blood. The source of these receptors is a woman aged 18 to 35 with Graves' ophthalmopathy.

This clonotype was observed many times. V gene TRBV29-1 combines with J gene TRBJ2-1, with TRBD1 identical over 7 bases. Germline V gene data show CDR1 as SQVTM and CDR2 as ANQGSEA. The V gene end was trimmed by 7 bases and the J gene end by 4 bases; junction bases not matched to a gene: 4. The CDR3 sequence is 12 residues long. The CDR3 is CSGGDSYNEQFF. The CDR3 nucleotides are TGCAGCGGTGGGGACAGTTACAATGAGCAGTTCTTC.

The table lists this clonotype with many counts. V usage is TRBV20-1 and J usage is TRBJ2-1, with D maybe TRBD2 (6 bases). Trimming cost V 0 bases and J 1 base, with 10 bases left between them. CDR1 is DFQATT, CDR2 SNEGSKA, per germline (reference sequence). This CDR3 contains 15 residues. The CDR3 DNA reads as TGCAGTGCTAGAGAGAGCGGAGGGTCCTACAATGAGCAGTTCTTC. Protein sequence: CSARESGGSYNEQFF.

This clonotype was recorded at least ten times. The gene calls are TRBV5-1 and TRBJ2-7; 8 bases map to TRBD2. The length of the CDR3 is 13 residues. Per the germline V gene, CDR1 is SGHRS and CDR2 is YFSETQ. Trimming removed 4 bases from V and 3 bases from J; junction bases left unmatched: 3. The DNA of the CDR3 is TGCGCCAGCAGCAGGGGGACTAGCTACGAGCAGTACTTC. It codes for CASSRGTSYEQYF.

There are many counts of this clonotype. This chain links TRBV20-1 with TRBJ2-1; TRBD2 agrees at 10 bases. Per the germline V gene, CDR1 is DFQATT and CDR2 is SNEGSKA (reference sequence). The CDR3 sequence is 16 residues long. V shed 0 bases and J 1 base; nucleotides not matched to a gene: 3. The CDR3 coding sequence is TGCAGTGCTAGAGATATGACTAGCGGGTCCTACAATGAGCAGTTCTTC. Its translation: CSARDMTSGSYNEQFF.

This clonotype was picked up a small number of times. The CDR3 protein is CASSSSQVTSYEQYF. As DNA, the CDR3 is TGCGCCAGCAGCTCTAGTCAGGTTACTTCCTACGAGCAGTACTTC. The chain joins TRBV4-1 to TRBJ2-7; D gene uncertain. Germline CDR1 is MGHRA and CDR2 is YSYEKL. The CDR3 length is 15 residues. V dropped 5 bases and J dropped 1 base, with 15 bases sitting between them.

This chain joins TRBV18 and TRBJ2-3; 11 bases agree with TRBD2. This CDR3 region has 17 residues. Germline V CDR1 and CDR2: KGHSH, LQKENI. Losses at the gene ends were 3 bases for V and 1 base for J; bases not matched to a gene: 6. As DNA, the CDR3 is TGTGCCAGCTCACCGGAGACTAGCGGGAATGGCACAGATACGCAGTATTTT. Encoded protein: CASSPETSGNGTDTQYF.

This clonotype was seen a handful of times. V and J are TRBV19 and TRBJ1-5; TRBD1 agrees at 7 bases. CDR3 length equals 18 residues. Trimming removed 4 bases from V and 0 bases from J; junction bases left unmatched: 12. CDR1 and CDR2 from the germline V gene are LNHDA and SQIVND (reference sequence). CDR3 sequence reads: CASSKRQGGGYSNQPQHF. In DNA form, the CDR3 reads TGTGCCAGTAGTAAACGACAGGGTGGGGGTTATAGCAATCAGCCCCAGCATTTT.

This clonotype appeared many times. The chain employs TRBV6-2 or TRBV6-3 and TRBJ1-1, with 7 bases lining up with TRBD1. This CDR3 comprises 17 residues. Germline V lookup: CDR1 MNHEY, CDR2 SVGEGT. Unmatched junction bases numbered 15, after V lost 2 bases and J lost 6 bases. The CDR3 region has the DNA TGTGCCAGCAGTTACCCCAATCCGGGACAGTTCTTCCCTGAAGCTTTCTTT. It translates to CASSYPNPGQFFPEAFF.

V is TRBV9 and J is TRBJ1-6; D not resolved. CDR1 SGDLS and CDR2 YYNGEE come from the germline V gene. CDR3 length: 14 amino acids. V gave up 3 bases and J gave up 9 bases, with 13 bases separating them. The DNA of the CDR3 is TGTGCCAGCAGCGCGATGACATTTTCTTCACCCCTCCACTTT. Translation: CASSAMTFSSPLHF.

This clonotype appeared once. The J gene is TRBJ2-6, the V gene TRBV10-3, with D possibly being TRBD2 (5 bases). Germline CDR1 ENHRY, CDR2 SYGVKD. V was trimmed by 8 bases and J by 0 bases, leaving 17 bases between them. CDR3 length equals 17 residues. CDR3 nucleotide sequence: TGTGCCATCGAGGGTGGGGTCGGAGGCTCTGGGGCCAACGTCCTGACTTTC. Its translation is CAIEGGVGGSGANVLTF.

A few counts support this clonotype. The rearrangement joins TRBV12-3 or TRBV12-4 to TRBJ2-1, with D hard to call. Trimming took off 6 bases at V and 8 bases at J, with 20 bases between the two ends. This CDR3 is 15 amino acids long. The CDR3: CASSLTVGPMDEQFF. The CDR3 region has the DNA TGTGCCAGCAGCCTAACGGTAGGGCCTATGGATGAGCAGTTCTTC.

The chain joins TRBV18 to TRBJ1-2, with D perhaps TRBD1 (5 bases). The V gene's germline CDR1 is KGHSH and CDR2 LQKENI. Trimming stripped 3 bases from V and 0 bases from J, with 17 bases between. This CDR3 is 17 amino acids long. The CDR3 reads CASSPSAGWSANYGYTF. The DNA for the CDR3 is TGTGCCAGCTCACCGTCGGCAGGGTGGTCGGCTAACTATGGCTACACCTTC.

This clonotype was counted at least ten times. V and J are TRBV2 and TRBJ2-2; no reliable D call. This CDR3 region has 14 residues. Germline loops: CDR1 SNHLY, CDR2 FYNNEI. Trimming pared 4 bases from V and 6 bases from J, leaving 12 bases between. The DNA of the CDR3 is TGTGCCAGCAGTGGCGGATCTTGGGCCGGGGAGCTGTTTTTT. It yields the protein CASSGGSWAGELFF.

This clonotype was observed many times. The chain employs TRBV30 and TRBJ1-3; D gene unclear. This CDR3 spans 12 amino acids. The germline V gene has CDR1 GTSNPN and CDR2 SVGIG (reference sequence). The germline V and J ends were trimmed by 5 bases and 8 bases, with 13 bases remaining between them. The CDR3 sequence: CAWVPHADTIYF. In DNA form, the CDR3 reads TGTGCCTGGGTCCCTCACGCGGACACCATATATTTT.

This clonotype was seen at least ten times. This chain uses TRBV6-2 or TRBV6-3 with TRBJ1-1; maybe TRBD1 (5 bases). The CDR3 contains 15 residues. Between the trimmed V and J ends, which lost 8 bases and 4 bases, there was a span of 20 bases. CDR1 is MNHEY, CDR2 SVGEGT, per germline. The CDR3 nucleotides read TGTGCCAGCGGGCGACCGGGGGGAGTGGGCACTGAAGCTTTCTTT. Residues: CASGRPGGVGTEAFF.

This clonotype was counted only a few times. The CDR3 spells CASSTPGLAGYTDTQYF. CDR3 in DNA: TGTGCCAGCAGCACCCCGGGACTAGCGGGGTACACAGATACGCAGTATTTT. The chain couples TRBV3-1 to TRBJ2-3; 13 bases match TRBD2. V shed 5 bases and J 2 bases; nucleotides not matched to a gene: 7. From germline, CDR1 is LGHDT and CDR2 YNNKEL (reference sequence). The length of the CDR3 is 17 residues.

The genes are TRBV28 and TRBJ1-2; D perhaps matches TRBD1 (6 bases). V lost 3 bases, J lost 6 bases, and 14 bases lay in between. Germline CDR1 and CDR2: MDHEN and SYDVKM. CDR3 length: 14 amino acids. The CDR3 reads CASSFLSGANGYTF. CDR3 sequence (DNA): TGTGCCAGCAGTTTTCTGTCGGGGGCGAATGGCTACACCTTC.

This clonotype was seen more than once but under ten times. V is TRBV30 and J is TRBJ2-2; D remains unclear. Per the germline V gene, CDR1 is GTSNPN and CDR2 is SVGIG (reference sequence). The V and J ends lost 4 bases and 6 bases respectively, with 12 bases between them. This CDR3 comprises 13 residues. The CDR3 here is CAWKWAAPGELFF. Written as DNA, the CDR3 is TGTGCCTGGAAGTGGGCGGCCCCCGGGGAGCTGTTTTTT.

This chain links TRBV10-3 with TRBJ2-3; a possible D gene is TRBD2 (6 bases). The CDR3 length is 16 residues. The germline CDR1 and CDR2 sequences are ENHRY and SYGVKD. V was pared by 3 bases and J by 0 bases, with 13 bases between. Written as DNA, the CDR3 is TGTGCCATCAGTGATCGGAGGGGCAGTAGCACAGATACGCAGTATTTT. Amino acid sequence: CAISDRRGSSTDTQYF.

The chain uses TRBV24-1 and TRBJ2-1; D gene ambiguous. This CDR3 has 15 residues. Deletions cut 3 bases from V and 7 bases from J, with 15 bases between. Germline-derived CDR1 and CDR2 are KGHDR and SFDVKD. The CDR3 coding sequence is TGTGCCACCAGTGATCCACGCCTCTTTTCGAATGAGCAGTTCTTC. Translated, it gives CATSDPRLFSNEQFF.

With regard to this clonotype: A much larger clone is a single base away; this may be a read error. The chain couples TRBV2 to TRBJ2-6; D is possibly TRBD2 (5 bases). Germline lookup yields CDR1 SNHLY and CDR2 FYNNEI. The CDR3 has 15 amino acids. In nucleotides, the CDR3 is TGTGGCAGCAGCCGAGGGTTATCTGGGGCCAACGTCCTGACTTTC. Translating it yields CGSSRGLSGANVLTF. Full variable domain (remainder filled in from reference TRBV2 and TRBJ2-6): EPEVTQTPSHQVTQMGQEVILRCVPISNHLYFYWYRQILGQKVEFLVSFYNNEISEKSEIFDDQFSVERPDGSNFTLKIRSTKLEDSAMYFCGSSRGLSGANVLTFGAGSRLTVL.

This clonotype was picked up many times. J is TRBJ2-3 and V is TRBV5-1; 12 bases align to TRBD2. Per germline, CDR1 SGHRS and CDR2 YFSETQ. This CDR3 comprises 18 residues. Unmatched junction bases numbered 11, after V lost 4 bases and J lost 2 bases. The CDR3 here is CASSPRYRTSGTTDTQYF. The CDR3 nucleotides read TGCGCCAGCAGCCCCCGGTACCGGACTAGCGGGACCACAGATACGCAGTATTTT.

This clonotype was observed at least ten times. The chain carries TRBV7-3 and TRBJ2-7; tentatively, D is TRBD2 (5 bases). The CDR3 is 14 amino acids. From germline, CDR1 is SGHTA and CDR2 FQGTGA. V was shortened by 1 base and J by 6 bases, with 13 bases between the two germline ends. CDR3 in DNA: TGTGCCAGCAGCTTAATGGGCCTCGAGGGCGAGCAGTACTTC. The encoded protein is CASSLMGLEGEQYF.

In its sample, this clonotype was seen many times. This chain connects TRBV7-2 to TRBJ2-1, with a weak D call TRBD2 (6 bases). V lost 6 bases and J lost 7, with 16 bases in between. CDR3 length: 14 amino acids. CDR1 and CDR2 from the germline V gene are SGHTA and FQGNSA. As DNA, the CDR3 is TGTGCCAGCAGGCCGGGACTCACCTTAAATGAGCAGTTCTTC. Translating it yields CASRPGLTLNEQFF.

In its sample, this clonotype was seen many times. As DNA, the CDR3 is TGTGCCAGCAGCCTCTTCGGGACAACCTACGAGCAGTACTTC. Translating it yields CASSLFGTTYEQYF. V gene TRBV7-2 combines with J gene TRBJ2-7; maybe TRBD1 (6 bases). Trimming shortened V by 5 bases and J by 2 bases, and 13 bases separated the two germline ends. CDR1 and CDR2 (germline): SGHTA, FQGNSA. This CDR3 comprises 14 residues.

This clonotype was found a few times. This chain uses TRBV3-1 with TRBJ2-7; a possible D gene is TRBD1 (6 bases). V was pared by 0 bases and J by 7 bases, with 16 bases between. Germline V CDR1 and CDR2: LGHDT, YNNKEL (reference sequence). The CDR3 extends over 15 amino acids. The DNA of the CDR3 is TGTGCCAGCAGCCAAGATTTTTCGGGTACAGGGGAGCAGTACTTC. Amino acid sequence: CASSQDFSGTGEQYF.

This clonotype came up a few times. It may be a read error: a sequence one base away is much more abundant. Likely a read error: the CDR3 ends without its conserved phenylalanine or tryptophan. The CDR3 spells CASSDSYGLNTEAFL. The DNA for the CDR3 is TGCGCCAGCAGTGATAGTTACGGATTGAACACTGAAGCTTTCCTT. The rearrangement links TRBV10-2 to TRBJ1-1; D unclear. The CDR3 covers 15 residues. V gave up 3 bases and J gave up 0 bases, with 11 bases separating them. Germline CDR1 reads WSHSY; CDR2 reads SAAADI.

This clonotype was found a few times. This chain joins TRBV6-4 and TRBJ2-1; D uncertain. V was trimmed by 2 bases and J by 2 bases, leaving 7 bases between them. The CDR3 spans 14 residues. Germline CDR1 and CDR2: MRHNA and SNTAGT. CDR3 amino acids: CASSDGGPYNEQFF. In DNA form, the CDR3 reads TGTGCCAGCAGTGACGGCGGACCCTACAATGAGCAGTTCTTC.

This clonotype was seen many times. The chain carries TRBV6-1 and TRBJ1-6; 12 bases agree with TRBD1. Trimming removed 2 bases from V and 10 bases from J; junction bases left unmatched: 9. The germline CDR1 and CDR2 sequences are MNHNS and SASEGT. The CDR3 is made up of 17 amino acids. CDR3 region: CASSENPGTGGLSPLHF. In DNA, the CDR3 is TGTGCCAGCAGTGAAAACCCCGGGACAGGGGGCCTATCACCCCTCCACTTT.

This clonotype was observed many times. The rearrangement links TRBV20-1 to TRBJ2-1; TRBD2 matches at 11 bases. J was trimmed by 5 bases and V by 5 bases; bases with no gene match: 8. The CDR3 length is 15 residues. In germline, CDR1 is DFQATT, CDR2 SNEGSKA (reference sequence). CDR3 in DNA: TGCAGTGCTCCCCGGACTAGCGGGTTAAACAATGAGCAGTTCTTC. Translating gives CSAPRTSGLNNEQFF.

The chain employs TRBV19 and TRBJ2-1, with 8 bases fitting TRBD2. The CDR3 runs 17 residues. The trim removed 5 bases at V and 7 bases at J, leaving 16 bases unmatched. Germline lookup yields CDR1 LNHDA and CDR2 SQIVND (reference sequence). The chain's CDR3 is CASSPPLAGWGGNEQFF. In nucleotides, the CDR3 is TGTGCCAGTAGTCCCCCATTAGCGGGATGGGGAGGGAATGAGCAGTTCTTC.

This clonotype was recorded many times. The rearrangement uses TRBV27 and TRBJ1-5; D gene unclear. Deletions cut 6 bases from V and 5 bases from J, with 17 bases between. Per the germline V gene, CDR1 is MNHEY and CDR2 is SMNVEV (reference sequence). This CDR3 is 15 amino acids long. The chain's CDR3 is CASRYSYSNDQPQHF. CDR3 nucleotide sequence: TGTGCCAGCAGATACAGTTACTCGAATGATCAGCCCCAGCATTTT.